A single T cell receptor beta chain is shown here with its context. No cognate antigen has been identified for it. The sample holds no much larger clone one base away, and base qualities are not on file. The immunoSEQ Assay was used to sequence TCRbeta CDR3 regions. After extraction, genomic DNA underwent amplification by bias-controlled multiplex PCR, followed by high-throughput sequencing. In the original analysis: To quantify the absolute abundance of every unique TCRbeta CDR3 region, sequences were collapsed and filtered. Usable DNA was measured by amplifying reference genes present in all nucleated cells, and TCRbeta template counts were normalized to that usable DNA to estimate T cell fraction. Repertoire TCRs were annotated as SARS-CoV-2-specific by exact matching of V gene, CDR3 amino acid sequence and J gene to a known reactive TCR set. The reference SARS-CoV-2 TCR set came from MIRA and was filtered for enrichment in COVID-19-positive ImmuneCODE repertoires, removing public or cross-reactive TCRs. Using the MIRA antigens, annotated TCRs were further analysed by specific ORF or by position within an ORF. Breadth was defined as the number of annotated unique rearrangements divided by the total number of unique productive rearrangements, and depth was defined as the summed frequency of the annotated unique rearrangements. Group comparisons of TCR breadth used two-sided Wilcoxon rank-sum tests. Entries here come from immuneACCESS through TCRdb and include only in-frame sequences with V and J called. Some clones fail to appear in such tables; in the studies checked, an unresolved V gene covers under half of the shortfall, and the cause of the remainder is unknown. V and J calls and clone size are those listed in that table; D and trimming were worked out from the DNA. This sample holds 85,000 to 95,000 clones; roughly 84% were observed only once. Of the sample, roughly 15% is held by the ten largest clones.

This sample stems from a study of Ad26.COV2.S vaccination and SARS-CoV-2 variants (dated by TCRdb to about 2021). With respect to the entire study: Sequencing of the TCRbeta repertoire served to evaluate the specificity and breadth of SARS-CoV-2-reactive T cell receptors following Ad26.COV2.S vaccination. The TCR-sequenced set comprised around 30 samples: some 20 Ad26.COV2.S vaccine recipients, 5 placebo recipients and 8 SARS-CoV-2 convalescent individuals.

Broader findings and caveats from the paper: The authors noted that total T cell responses may have been underestimated by the TCR breadth and depth analyses. Vaccine and placebo recipients had similar non-spike TCR breadth, a finding consistent with the vaccine containing only spike. After vaccination, spike-specific CD8+ and CD4+ T cell responses were reported to show substantial breadth. Ad26.COV2.S recipients had higher spike-specific TCR breadth than placebo recipients (P = 0.0014).

The time point label for this specimen denotes: individuals recovered from natural SARS-CoV-2 infection. The CDR3, cysteine through phenylalanine, is 16 amino acids long. Of the read, only the CDR3 DNA is kept; its 48 bases are in frame from base 1. V ends up 0 bases short and J 7 bases short, with an unmatched junction base count of 6. From the germline V gene, CDR1 is SGHRS and CDR2 is YFSETQ. Recombination connected TRBV5-1 to TRBJ2-7; 14 bases in the middle match TRBD2. The sample was peripheral blood, taken after recovery from COVID-19. The sequence was collected from a human donor who had recovered from COVID-19. CDR3 loop: CASSLVGTSGSQEQYF. The DNA sequence is TGCGCCAGCAGCTTGGTAGGGACTAGCGGGAGTCAAGAGCAGTACTTC.